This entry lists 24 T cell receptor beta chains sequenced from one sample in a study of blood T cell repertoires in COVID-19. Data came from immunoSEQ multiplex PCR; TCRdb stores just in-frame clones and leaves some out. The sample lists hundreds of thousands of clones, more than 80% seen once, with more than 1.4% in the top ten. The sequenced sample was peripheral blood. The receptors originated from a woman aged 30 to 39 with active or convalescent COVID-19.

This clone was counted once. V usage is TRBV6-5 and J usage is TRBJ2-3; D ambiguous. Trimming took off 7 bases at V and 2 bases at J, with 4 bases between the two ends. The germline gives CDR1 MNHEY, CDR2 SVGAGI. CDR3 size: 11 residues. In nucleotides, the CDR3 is TGTGCCAGCAAATACACAGATACGCAGTATTTT. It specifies CASKYTDTQYF.

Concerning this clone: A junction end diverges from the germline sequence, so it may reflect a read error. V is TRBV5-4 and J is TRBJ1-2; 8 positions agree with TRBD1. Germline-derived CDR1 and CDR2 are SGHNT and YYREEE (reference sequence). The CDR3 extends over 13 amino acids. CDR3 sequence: CASSLDRAYGYTF. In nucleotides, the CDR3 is TGTGCCAGCAGTTTGGACAGGGCCTATGGCTACACCTTC.

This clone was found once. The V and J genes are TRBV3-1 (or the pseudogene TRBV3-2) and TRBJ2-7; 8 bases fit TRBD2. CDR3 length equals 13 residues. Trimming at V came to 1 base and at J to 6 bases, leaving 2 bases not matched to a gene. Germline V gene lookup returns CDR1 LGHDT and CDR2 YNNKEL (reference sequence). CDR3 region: CASSQAGGGEQYF. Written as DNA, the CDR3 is TGTGCCAGCAGCCAAGCGGGAGGGGGCGAGCAGTACTTC.

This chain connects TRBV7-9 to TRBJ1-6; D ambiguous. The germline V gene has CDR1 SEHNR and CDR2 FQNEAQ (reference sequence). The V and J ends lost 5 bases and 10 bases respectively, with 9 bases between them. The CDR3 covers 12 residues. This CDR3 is CASSGDYSPLHF. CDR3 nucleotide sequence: TGTGCCAGCAGCGGTGACTACTCACCCCTCCACTTT.

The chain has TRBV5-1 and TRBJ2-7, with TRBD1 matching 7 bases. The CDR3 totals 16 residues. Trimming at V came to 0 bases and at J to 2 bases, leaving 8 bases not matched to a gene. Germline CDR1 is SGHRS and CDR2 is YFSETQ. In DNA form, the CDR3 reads TGCGCCAGCAGCTTGGAGCCGGCAGGGGGTCCCTACGAGCAGTACTTC. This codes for CASSLEPAGGPYEQYF.

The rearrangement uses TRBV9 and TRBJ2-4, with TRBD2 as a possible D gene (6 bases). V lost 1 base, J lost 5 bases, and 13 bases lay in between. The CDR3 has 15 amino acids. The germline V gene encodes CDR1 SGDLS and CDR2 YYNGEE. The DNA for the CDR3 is TGTGCCAGCAGCGTACTCTCCGGGAGAGAAAACATTCAGTACTTC. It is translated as CASSVLSGRENIQYF.

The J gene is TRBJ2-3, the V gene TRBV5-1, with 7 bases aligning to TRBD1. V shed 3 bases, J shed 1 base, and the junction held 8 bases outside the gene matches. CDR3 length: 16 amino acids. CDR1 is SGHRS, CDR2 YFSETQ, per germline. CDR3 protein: CASSSQGVSGTDTQYF. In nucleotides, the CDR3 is TGCGCCAGCAGCTCCCAGGGGGTGAGTGGCACAGATACGCAGTATTTT.

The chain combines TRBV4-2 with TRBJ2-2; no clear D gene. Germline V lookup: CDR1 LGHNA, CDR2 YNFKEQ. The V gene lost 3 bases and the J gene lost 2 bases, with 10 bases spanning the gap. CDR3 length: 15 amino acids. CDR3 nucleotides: TGTGCCAGCAGCCATCCTGACTTAAACACCGGGGAGCTGTTTTTT. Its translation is CASSHPDLNTGELFF.

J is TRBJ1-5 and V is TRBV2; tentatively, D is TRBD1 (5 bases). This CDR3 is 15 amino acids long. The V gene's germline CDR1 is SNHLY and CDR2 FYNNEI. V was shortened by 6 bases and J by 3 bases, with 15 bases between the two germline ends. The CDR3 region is CASRLGEGDNQPQHF. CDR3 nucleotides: TGTGCCAGCAGATTAGGGGAAGGGGACAATCAGCCCCAGCATTTT.

CDR3 residues: CASSDSPIAGGPGDTQYF. CDR3 coding DNA: TGTGCCAGCAGTGACTCCCCCATAGCGGGGGGGCCCGGAGATACGCAGTATTTT. The chain links TRBV6-4 to TRBJ2-3; 11 nucleotides match TRBD2. Trimming at V came to 0 bases and at J to 5 bases, leaving 10 bases not matched to a gene. The CDR3 has 18 residues. CDR1 and CDR2 (germline): MRHNA, SNTAGT.

The CDR3 region has the DNA TGTGCCAGCAGCCCGGGGGGGACCGGGGAGCTGTTTTTT. Its protein product is CASSPGGTGELFF. The V gene is TRBV5-6, the J gene TRBJ2-2; 8 nucleotides agree with TRBD2. The length of the CDR3 is 13 residues. Trimming cost V 4 bases and J 5 bases; bases outside gene matches: 1. CDR1 and CDR2 (germline): SGHDT, YYEEEE.

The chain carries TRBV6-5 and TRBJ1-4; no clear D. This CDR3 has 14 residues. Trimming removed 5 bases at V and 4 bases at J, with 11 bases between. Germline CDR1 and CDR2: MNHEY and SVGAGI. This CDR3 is CASSSRYLNEKLFF. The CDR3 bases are TGTGCCAGCAGTAGTCGGTACCTTAATGAAAAACTGTTTTTT.

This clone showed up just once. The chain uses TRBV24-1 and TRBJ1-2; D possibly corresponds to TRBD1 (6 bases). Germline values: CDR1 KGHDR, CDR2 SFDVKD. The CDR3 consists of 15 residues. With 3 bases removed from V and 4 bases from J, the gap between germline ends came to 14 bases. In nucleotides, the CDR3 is TGTGCCACCAGTGATCGACAGGACCTGAGCTATGGCTACACCTTC. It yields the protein CATSDRQDLSYGYTF.

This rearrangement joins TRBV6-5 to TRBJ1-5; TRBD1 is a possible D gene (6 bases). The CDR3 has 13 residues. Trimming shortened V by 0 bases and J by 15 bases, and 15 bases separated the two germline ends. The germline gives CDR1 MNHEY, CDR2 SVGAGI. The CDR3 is CASSYSVRDTRHF. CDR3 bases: TGTGCCAGCAGTTACTCGGTTCGGGACACCAGGCATTTT.

The CDR3 here is CASSQGDRGLNEQFF. CDR3 sequence (DNA): TGCGCCAGCAGCCAAGGAGACAGGGGGCTGAATGAGCAGTTCTTC. This chain uses TRBV4-1 with TRBJ2-1; TRBD1 matches at 10 bases. The CDR3 is 15 residues long. Looked up from germline, CDR1 is MGHRA and CDR2 is YSYEKL. V dropped 1 base and J dropped 7; count of bases not matched to a gene: 4.

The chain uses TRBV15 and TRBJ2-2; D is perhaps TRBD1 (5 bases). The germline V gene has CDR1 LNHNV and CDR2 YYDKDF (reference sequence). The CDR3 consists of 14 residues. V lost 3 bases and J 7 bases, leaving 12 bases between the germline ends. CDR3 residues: CATSRAGKGGELFF. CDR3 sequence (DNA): TGTGCCACCAGCAGGGCAGGGAAGGGCGGGGAGCTGTTTTTT.

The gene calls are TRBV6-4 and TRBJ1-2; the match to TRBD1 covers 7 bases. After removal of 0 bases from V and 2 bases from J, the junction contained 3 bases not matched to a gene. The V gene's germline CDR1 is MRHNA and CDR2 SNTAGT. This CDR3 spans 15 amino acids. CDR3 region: CASSDSGDSNYGYTF. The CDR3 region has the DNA TGTGCCAGCAGTGACTCCGGGGACAGCAACTATGGCTACACCTTC.

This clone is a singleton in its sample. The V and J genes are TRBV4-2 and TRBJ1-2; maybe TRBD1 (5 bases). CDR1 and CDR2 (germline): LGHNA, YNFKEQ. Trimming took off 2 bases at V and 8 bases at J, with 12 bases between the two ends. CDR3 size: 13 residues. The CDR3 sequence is CASSQWDLGGYTF. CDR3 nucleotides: TGTGCCAGCAGCCAATGGGACTTGGGCGGCTACACCTTC.

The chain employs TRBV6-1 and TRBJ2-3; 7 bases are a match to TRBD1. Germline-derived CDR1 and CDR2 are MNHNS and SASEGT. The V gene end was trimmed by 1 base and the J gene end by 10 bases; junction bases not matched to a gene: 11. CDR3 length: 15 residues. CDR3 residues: CASSEGDSRGIAQYF. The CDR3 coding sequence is TGTGCCAGCAGTGAAGGCGACAGCAGGGGGATCGCGCAGTATTTT.

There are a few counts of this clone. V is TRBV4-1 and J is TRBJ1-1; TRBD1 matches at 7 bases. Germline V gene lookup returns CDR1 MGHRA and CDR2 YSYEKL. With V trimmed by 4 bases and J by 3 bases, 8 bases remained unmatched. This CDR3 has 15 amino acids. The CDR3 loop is CASSPLGTVDTEAFF. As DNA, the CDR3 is TGCGCCAGCAGCCCCCTCGGGACAGTGGACACTGAAGCTTTCTTT.

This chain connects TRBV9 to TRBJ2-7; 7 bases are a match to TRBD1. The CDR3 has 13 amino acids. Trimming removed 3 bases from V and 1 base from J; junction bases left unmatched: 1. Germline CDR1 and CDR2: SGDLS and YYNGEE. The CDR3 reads CASSGQGSYEQYF. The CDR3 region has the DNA TGTGCCAGCAGCGGACAGGGTTCCTACGAGCAGTACTTC.

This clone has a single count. The CDR3 sequence is CASSKDTYYGYTF. CDR3 DNA sequence: TGTGCCAGCAGTAAGGACACCTATTATGGCTACACCTTC. The chain links TRBV2 to TRBJ1-2, with D possibly being TRBD1 (5 bases). The germline CDR1 and CDR2 sequences are SNHLY and FYNNEI. V was clipped by 5 bases and J by 5 bases, with 12 bases between them. CDR3 length: 13 residues.

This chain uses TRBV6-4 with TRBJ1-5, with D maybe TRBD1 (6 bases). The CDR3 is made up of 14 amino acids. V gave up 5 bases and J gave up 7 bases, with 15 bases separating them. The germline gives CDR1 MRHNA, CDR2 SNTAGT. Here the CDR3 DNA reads TGTGCCAGCAGTTCGGACAGCTCGGGCCAGCCCCAGCATTTT. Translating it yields CASSSDSSGQPQHF.

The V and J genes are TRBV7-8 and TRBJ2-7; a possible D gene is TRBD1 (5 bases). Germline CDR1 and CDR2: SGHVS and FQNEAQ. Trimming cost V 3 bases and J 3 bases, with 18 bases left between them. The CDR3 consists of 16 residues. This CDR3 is CASSLGSGILSYEQYF. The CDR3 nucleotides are TGTGCCAGCAGCTTGGGTTCAGGGATTTTAAGCTACGAGCAGTACTTC. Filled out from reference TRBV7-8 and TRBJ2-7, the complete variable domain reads GAGVSQSPRYKVAKRGQDVALRCDPISGHVSLFWYQQALGQGPEFLTYFQNEAQLDKSGLPSDRFFAERPEGSVSTLKIQRTQQEDSAVYLCASSLGSGILSYEQYFGPGTRLTVT.